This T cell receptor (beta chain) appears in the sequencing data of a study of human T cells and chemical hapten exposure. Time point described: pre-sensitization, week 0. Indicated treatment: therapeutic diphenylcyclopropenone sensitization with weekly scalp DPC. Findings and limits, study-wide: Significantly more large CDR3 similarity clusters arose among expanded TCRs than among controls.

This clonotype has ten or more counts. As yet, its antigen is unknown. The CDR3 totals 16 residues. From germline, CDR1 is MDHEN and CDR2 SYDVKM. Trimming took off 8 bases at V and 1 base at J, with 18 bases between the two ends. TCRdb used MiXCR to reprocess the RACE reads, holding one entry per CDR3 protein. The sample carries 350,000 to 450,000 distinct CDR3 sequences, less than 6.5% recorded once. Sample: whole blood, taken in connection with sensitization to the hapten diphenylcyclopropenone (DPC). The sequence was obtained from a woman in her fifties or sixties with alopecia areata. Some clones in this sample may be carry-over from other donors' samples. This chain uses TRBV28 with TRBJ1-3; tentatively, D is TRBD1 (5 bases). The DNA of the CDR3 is TGTGCCAGCGGGGGGGAGGGAACCCCTTCTGGAAACACCATATATTTT. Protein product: CASGGEGTPSGNTIYF.